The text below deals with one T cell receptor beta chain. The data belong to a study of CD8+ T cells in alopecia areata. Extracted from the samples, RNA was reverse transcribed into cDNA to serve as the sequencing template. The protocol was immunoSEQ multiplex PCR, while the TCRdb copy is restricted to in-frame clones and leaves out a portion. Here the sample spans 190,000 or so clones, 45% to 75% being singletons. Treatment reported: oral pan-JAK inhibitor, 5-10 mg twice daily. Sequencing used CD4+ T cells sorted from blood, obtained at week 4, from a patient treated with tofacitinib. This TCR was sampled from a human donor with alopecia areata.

The DNA of the CDR3 is TGCAGCGTTGAAGCCCCTCGGGGGGGGAGAGGCTACACCTTC. Translation gives CSVEAPRGGRGYTF. This chain links TRBV29-1 with TRBJ1-2; tentatively, D is TRBD1 (5 bases). The germline CDR1 and CDR2 sequences are SQVTM and ANQGSEA. The CDR3 extends over 14 amino acids. V was shortened by 1 base and J by 8 bases, with 17 bases between the two germline ends.